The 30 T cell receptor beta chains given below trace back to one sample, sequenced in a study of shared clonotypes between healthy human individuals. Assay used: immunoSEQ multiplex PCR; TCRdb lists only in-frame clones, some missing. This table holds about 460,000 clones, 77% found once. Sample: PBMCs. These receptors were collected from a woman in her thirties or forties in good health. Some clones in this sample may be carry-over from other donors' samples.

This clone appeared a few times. The CDR3 DNA sequence: TGCGCCAGCAGCTTGGGAACGGGTGGAGCCGGGGAGCTGTTTTTT. Protein sequence: CASSLGTGGAGELFF. The chain recombines TRBV5-1 with TRBJ2-2; D is unclear. The germline V gene has CDR1 SGHRS and CDR2 YFSETQ. V gave up 0 bases and J gave up 6 bases, with 12 bases separating them. This CDR3 is 15 amino acids long.

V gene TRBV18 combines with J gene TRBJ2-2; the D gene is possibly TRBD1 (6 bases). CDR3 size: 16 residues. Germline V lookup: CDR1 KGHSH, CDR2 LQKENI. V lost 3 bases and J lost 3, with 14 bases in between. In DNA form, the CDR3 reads TGTGCCAGCTCACCTAACAGGGTGGAGGACACCGGGGAGCTGTTTTTT. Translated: CASSPNRVEDTGELFF.

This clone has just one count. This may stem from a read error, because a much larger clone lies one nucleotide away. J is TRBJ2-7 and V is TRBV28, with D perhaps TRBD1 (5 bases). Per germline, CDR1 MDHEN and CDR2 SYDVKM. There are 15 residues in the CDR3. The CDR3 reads CASSLQGTRSCEQYF. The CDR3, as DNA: TGTGCCAGCAGTTTACAGGGAACGAGGTCCTGCGAGCAGTACTTC. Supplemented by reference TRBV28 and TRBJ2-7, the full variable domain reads DVKVTQSSRYLVKRTGEKVFLECVQDMDHENMFWYRQDPGLGLRLIYFSYDVKMKEKGDIPEGYSVSREKKERFSLILESASTNQTSMYLCASSLQGTRSCEQYFGPGTRLTVT.

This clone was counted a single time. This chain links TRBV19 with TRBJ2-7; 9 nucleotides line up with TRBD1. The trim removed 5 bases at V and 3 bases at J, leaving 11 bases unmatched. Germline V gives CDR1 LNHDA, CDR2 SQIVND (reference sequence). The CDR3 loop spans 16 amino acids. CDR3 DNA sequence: TGTGCCAGTAGTCTTTTGGGGCCGGGACAGGGCTACGAGCAGTACTTC. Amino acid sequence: CASSLLGPGQGYEQYF.

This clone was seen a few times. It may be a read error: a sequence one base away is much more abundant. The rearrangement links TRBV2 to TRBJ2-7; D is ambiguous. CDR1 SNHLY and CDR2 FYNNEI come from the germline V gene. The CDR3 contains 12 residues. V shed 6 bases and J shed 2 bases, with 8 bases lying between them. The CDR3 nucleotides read TGTGCCAGCAGGGCAGGTACCTACGAGCAGTACTTC. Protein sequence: CASRAGTYEQYF.

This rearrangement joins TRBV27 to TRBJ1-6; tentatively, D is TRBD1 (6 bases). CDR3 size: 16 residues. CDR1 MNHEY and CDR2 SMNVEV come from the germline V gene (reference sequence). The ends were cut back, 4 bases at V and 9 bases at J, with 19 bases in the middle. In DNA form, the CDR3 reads TGTGCCAGCAGTTCCTGGGACACGGGGGAGGTTTCACCCCTCCACTTT. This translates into CASSSWDTGEVSPLHF.

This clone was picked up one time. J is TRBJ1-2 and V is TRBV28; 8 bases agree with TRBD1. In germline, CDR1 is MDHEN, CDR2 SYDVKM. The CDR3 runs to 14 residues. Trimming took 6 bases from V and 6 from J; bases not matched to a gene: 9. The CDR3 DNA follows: TGTGCCAGCAGGCTCGGGACAGGAGGGCATGGCTACACCTTC. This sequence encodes CASRLGTGGHGYTF.

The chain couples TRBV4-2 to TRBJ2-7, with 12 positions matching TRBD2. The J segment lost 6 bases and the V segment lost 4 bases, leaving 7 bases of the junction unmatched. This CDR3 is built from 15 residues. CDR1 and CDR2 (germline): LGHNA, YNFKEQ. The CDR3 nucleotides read TGTGCCAGCAGCCTCTCCCGACTAGCGGGAGCCGAGCAGTACTTC. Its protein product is CASSLSRLAGAEQYF.

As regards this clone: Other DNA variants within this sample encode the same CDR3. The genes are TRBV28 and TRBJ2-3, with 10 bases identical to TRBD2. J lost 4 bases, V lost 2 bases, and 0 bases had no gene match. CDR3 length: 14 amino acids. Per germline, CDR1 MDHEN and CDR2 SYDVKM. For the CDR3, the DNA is TGTGCCAGCAGTTTACTAGCGGGAGCAGATACGCAGTATTTT. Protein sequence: CASSLLAGADTQYF.

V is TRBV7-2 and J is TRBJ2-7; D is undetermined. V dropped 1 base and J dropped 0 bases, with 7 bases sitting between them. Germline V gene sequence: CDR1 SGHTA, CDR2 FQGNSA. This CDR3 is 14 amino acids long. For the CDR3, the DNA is TGTGCCAGCAGCTTAGAAGGGTACTCCTACGAGCAGTACTTC. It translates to CASSLEGYSYEQYF.

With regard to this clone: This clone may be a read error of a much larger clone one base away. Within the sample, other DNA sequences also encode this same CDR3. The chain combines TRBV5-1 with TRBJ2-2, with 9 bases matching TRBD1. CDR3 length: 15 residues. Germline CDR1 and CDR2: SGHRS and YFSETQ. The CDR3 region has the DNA TGCGCCAGTAGCTCGGGGACAGGGTACACCGGGGAGCTGTTTTTT. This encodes CASSSGTGYTGELFF.

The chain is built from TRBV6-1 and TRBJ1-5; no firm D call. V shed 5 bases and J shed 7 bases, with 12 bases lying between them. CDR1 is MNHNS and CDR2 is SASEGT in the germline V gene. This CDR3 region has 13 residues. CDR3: CASSRETRQPQHF. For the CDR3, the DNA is TGTGCCAGCAGTCGAGAGACCCGCCAGCCCCAGCATTTT.

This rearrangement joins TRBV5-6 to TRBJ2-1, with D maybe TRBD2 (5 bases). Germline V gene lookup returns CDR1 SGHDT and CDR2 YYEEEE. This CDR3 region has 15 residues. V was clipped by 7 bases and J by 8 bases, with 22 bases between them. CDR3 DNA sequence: TGTGCCAGCTCTAGCTTGGTAGGGTCTCGTGATGAGCAGTTCTTC. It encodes CASSSLVGSRDEQFF.

The CDR3 DNA reads as TGTGCCAGCAGTTCGGGACTAGTTCTCTACGAGCAGTACTTC. As protein: CASSSGLVLYEQYF. The chain carries TRBV5-5 and TRBJ2-7; 8 bases map to TRBD2. Germline trimming cut 5 bases from V and 3 bases from J; bases unmatched to any gene: 7. The V gene's germline CDR1 is SGHKS and CDR2 YYEKEE (reference sequence). This CDR3 spans 14 amino acids. Drawing the rest from reference TRBV5-5 and TRBJ2-7, the complete variable domain is DAGVTQSPTHLIKTRGQQVTLRCSPISGHKSVSWYQQVLGQGPQFIFQYYEKEERGRGNFPDRFSARQFPNYSSELNVNALLLGDSALYLCASSSGLVLYEQYFGPGTRLTVT.

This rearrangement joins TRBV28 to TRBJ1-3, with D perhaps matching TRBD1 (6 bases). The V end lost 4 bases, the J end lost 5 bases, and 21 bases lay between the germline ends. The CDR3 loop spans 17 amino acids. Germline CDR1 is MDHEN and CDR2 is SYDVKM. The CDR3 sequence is CASSYPKKGGKRNTIYF. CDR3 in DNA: TGTGCCAGCAGTTACCCAAAGAAAGGGGGGAAAAGAAACACCATATATTTT.

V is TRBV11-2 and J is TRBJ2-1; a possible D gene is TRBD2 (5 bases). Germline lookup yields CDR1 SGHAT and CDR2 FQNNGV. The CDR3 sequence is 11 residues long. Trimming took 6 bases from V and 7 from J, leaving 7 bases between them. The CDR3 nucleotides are TGTGCCAGCAGTAGCGCTAATGAGCAGTTCTTC. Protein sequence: CASSSANEQFF.

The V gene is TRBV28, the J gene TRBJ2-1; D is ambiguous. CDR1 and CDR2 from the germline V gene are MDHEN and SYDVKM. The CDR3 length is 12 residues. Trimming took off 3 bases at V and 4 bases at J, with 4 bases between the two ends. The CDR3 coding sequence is TGTGCCAGCAGTTTCCGTTACAATGAGCAGTTCTTC. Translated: CASSFRYNEQFF.

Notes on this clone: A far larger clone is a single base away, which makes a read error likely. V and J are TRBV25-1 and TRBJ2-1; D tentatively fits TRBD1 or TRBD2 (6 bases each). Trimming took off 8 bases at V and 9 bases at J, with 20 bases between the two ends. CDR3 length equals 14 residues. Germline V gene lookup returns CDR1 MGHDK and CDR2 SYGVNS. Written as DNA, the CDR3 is TGTGCCAGCCAGGACTGGGGGGCGTGCGGTGAGCAGTTCTTC. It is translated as CASQDWGACGEQFF. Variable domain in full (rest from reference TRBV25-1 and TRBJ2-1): EADIYQTPRYLVIGTGKKITLECSQTMGHDKMYWYQQDPGMELHLIHYSYGVNSTEKGDLSSESTVSRIRTEHFPLTLESARPSHTSQYLCASQDWGACGEQFFGPGTRLTVL.

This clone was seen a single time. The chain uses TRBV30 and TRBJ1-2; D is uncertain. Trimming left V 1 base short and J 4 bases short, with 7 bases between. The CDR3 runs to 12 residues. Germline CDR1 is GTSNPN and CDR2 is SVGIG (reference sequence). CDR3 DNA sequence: TGTGCCTGGAGTGAAGACACCTATGGCTACACCTTC. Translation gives CAWSEDTYGYTF.

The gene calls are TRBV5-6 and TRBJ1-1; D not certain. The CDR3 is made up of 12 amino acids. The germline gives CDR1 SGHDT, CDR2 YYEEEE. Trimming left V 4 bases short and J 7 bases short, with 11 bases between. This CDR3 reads CASSKGSLEAFF. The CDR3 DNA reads TGTGCCAGCAGCAAGGGATCCCTTGAAGCTTTCTTT.

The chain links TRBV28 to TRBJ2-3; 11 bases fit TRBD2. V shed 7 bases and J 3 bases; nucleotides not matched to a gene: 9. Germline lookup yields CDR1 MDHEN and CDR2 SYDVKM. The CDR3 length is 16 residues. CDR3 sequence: CASTSGLAVDTDTQYF. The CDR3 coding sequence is TGTGCCAGCACTTCGGGACTAGCGGTTGATACAGATACGCAGTATTTT.

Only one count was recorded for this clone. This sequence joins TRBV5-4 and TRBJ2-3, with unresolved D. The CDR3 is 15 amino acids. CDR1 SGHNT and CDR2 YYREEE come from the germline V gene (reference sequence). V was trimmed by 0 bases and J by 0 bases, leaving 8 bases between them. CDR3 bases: TGTGCCAGCAGCTTGGCCTTTGGGAGCACAGATACGCAGTATTTT. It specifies CASSLAFGSTDTQYF. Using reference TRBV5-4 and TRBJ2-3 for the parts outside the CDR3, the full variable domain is ETGVTQSPTHLIKTRGQQVTLRCSSQSGHNTVSWYQQALGQGPQFIFQYYREEENGRGNFPPRFSGLQFPNYSSELNVNALELDDSALYLCASSLAFGSTDTQYFGPGTRLTVL.

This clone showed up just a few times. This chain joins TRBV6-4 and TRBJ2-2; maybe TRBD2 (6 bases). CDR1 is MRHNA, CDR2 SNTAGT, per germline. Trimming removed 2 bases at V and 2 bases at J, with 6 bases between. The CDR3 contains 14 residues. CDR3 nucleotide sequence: TGTGCCAGCAGTGACGGGACTAACACCGGGGAGCTGTTTTTT. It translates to CASSDGTNTGELFF.

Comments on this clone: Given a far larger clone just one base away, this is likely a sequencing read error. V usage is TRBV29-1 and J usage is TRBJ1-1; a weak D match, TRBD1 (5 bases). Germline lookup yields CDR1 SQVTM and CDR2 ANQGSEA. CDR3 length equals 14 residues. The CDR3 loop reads CSATKQGRRFGASF. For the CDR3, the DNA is TGCAGCGCTACCAAGCAGGGCAGGCGCTTCGGGGCTTCCTTT.

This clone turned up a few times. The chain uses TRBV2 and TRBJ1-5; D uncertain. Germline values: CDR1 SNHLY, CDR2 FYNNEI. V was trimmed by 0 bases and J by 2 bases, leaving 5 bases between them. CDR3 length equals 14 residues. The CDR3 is CASSEASGNQPQHF. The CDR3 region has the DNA TGTGCCAGCAGTGAAGCGTCGGGCAATCAGCCCCAGCATTTT.

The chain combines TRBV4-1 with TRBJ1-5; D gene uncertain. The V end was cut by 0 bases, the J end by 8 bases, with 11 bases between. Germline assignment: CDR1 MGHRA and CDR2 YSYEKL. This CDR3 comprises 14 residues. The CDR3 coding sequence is TGCGCCAGCAGCCAAGACCTGCCCGGTGAGCCCCAGCATTTT. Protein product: CASSQDLPGEPQHF.

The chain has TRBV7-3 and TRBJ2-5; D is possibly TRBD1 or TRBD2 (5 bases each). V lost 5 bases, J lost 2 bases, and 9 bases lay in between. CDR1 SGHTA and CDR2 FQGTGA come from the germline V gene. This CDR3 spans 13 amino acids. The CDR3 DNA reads TGTGCCAGCAGCAAGGGACGGCAAGAGACCCAGTACTTC. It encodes CASSKGRQETQYF.

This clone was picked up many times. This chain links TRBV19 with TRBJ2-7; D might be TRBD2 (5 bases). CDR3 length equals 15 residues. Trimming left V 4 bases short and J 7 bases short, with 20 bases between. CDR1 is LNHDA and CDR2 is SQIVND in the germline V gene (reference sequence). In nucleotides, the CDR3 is TGTGCCAGTAGTACCGCTAGAGGTACTACGGGAGAGCAGTACTTC. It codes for CASSTARGTTGEQYF. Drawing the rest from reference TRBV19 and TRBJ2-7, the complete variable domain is DGGITQSPKYLFRKEGQNVTLSCEQNLNHDAMYWYRQDPGQGLRLIYYSQIVNDFQKGDIAEGYSVSREKKESFPLTVTSAQKNPTAFYLCASSTARGTTGEQYFGPGTRLTVT.

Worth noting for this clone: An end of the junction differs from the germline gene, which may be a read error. The CDR3 sequence is CSVETGTFPLSEQCF. The CDR3 bases are TGCAGCGTGGAAACAGGGACTTTCCCTCTTAGCGAGCAGTGCTTC. This sequence joins TRBV29-1 and TRBJ2-7, with D tentatively TRBD1 or TRBD2 (6 bases each). CDR1 and CDR2 from the germline V gene are SQVTM and ANQGSEA. There are 15 residues in the CDR3.

The CDR3 sequence: CASLPENVPGELFF. As DNA, the CDR3 is TGCGCCAGCCTCCCCGAAAACGTCCCCGGGGAGCTGTTTTTT. The genes are TRBV5-1 and TRBJ2-2; D unclear. Deletions cut 7 bases from V and 6 bases from J, with 16 bases between. CDR1 and CDR2 from the germline V gene are SGHRS and YFSETQ. The CDR3 has 14 amino acids.